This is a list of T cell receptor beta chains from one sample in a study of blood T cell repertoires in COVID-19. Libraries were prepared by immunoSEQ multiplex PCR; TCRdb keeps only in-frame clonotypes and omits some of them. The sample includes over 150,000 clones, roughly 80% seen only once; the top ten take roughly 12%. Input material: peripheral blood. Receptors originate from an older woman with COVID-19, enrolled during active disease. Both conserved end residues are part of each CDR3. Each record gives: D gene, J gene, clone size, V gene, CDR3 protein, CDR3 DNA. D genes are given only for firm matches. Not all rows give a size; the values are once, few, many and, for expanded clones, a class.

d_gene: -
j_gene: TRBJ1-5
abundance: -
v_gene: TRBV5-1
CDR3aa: CASSLSTNQPQHF
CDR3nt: TGCGCCAGCAGCTTGAGCACCAATCAGCCCCAGCATTTT

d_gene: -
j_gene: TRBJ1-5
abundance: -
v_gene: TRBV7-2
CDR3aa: CASSLAWARVDQPQHF
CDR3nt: TGTGCCAGCAGCTTAGCGTGGGCCAGGGTCGATCAGCCCCAGCATTTT

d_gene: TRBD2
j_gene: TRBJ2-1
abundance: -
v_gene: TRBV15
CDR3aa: CATVPLAGDYNEQFF
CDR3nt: TGTGCCACCGTACCCCTAGCGGGAGATTACAATGAGCAGTTCTTC

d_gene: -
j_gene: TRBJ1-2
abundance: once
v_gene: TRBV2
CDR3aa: CASNPGTRGLHGYTF
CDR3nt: TGTGCCAGCAATCCCGGGACTCGGGGCCTCCATGGCTACACCTTC

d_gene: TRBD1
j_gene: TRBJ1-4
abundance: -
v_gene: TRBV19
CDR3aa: CASQDRSEGYEKLFF
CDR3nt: TGTGCCAGTCAGGACAGGTCGGAGGGTTATGAAAAACTGTTTTTT

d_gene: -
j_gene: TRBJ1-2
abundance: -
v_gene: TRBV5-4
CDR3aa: CASSTITGDYGYTF
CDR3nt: TGTGCCAGCAGCACGATAACAGGAGACTATGGCTACACCTTC

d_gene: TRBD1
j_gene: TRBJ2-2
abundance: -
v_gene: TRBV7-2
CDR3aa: CASSFQPNTGGGTGELFF
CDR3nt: TGTGCCAGCAGCTTCCAGCCTAATACAGGGGGCGGGACCGGGGAGCTGTTTTTT

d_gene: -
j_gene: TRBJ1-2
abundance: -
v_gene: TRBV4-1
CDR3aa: CASSQDIVSYGYTF
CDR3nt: TGCGCCAGCAGCCAAGATATAGTATCGTATGGCTACACCTTC

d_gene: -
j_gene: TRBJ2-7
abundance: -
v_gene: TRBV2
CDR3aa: CASSEPPGLYEQYF
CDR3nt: TGTGCCAGCAGTGAGCCGCCAGGCCTCTACGAGCAGTACTTC

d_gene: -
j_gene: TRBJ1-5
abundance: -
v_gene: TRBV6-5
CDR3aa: CASSPSRSQPQHF
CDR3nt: TGTGCCAGCAGCCCATCACGGAGTCAGCCCCAGCATTTT

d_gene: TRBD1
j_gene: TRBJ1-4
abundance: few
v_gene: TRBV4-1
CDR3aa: CASSQSGRGFGTNEKLFF
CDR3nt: TGCGCCAGCAGCCAAAGTGGCAGGGGGTTTGGGACTAATGAAAAACTGTTTTTT

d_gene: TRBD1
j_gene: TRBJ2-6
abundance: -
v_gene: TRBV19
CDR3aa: CASSIERTGPTGANVLTF
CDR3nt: TGTGCCAGTAGTATAGAGCGGACAGGGCCCACTGGGGCCAACGTCCTGACTTTC

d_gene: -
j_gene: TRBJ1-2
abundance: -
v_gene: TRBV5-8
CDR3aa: CASSLAVRFSF
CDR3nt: TGTGCCAGCAGCTTGGCCGTCAGGTTTTCCTTC

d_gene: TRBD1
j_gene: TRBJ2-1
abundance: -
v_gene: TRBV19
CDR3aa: CASSMRTGHPSNEQFF
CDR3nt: TGTGCCAGTAGTATGAGGACAGGGCACCCTTCCAATGAGCAGTTCTTC

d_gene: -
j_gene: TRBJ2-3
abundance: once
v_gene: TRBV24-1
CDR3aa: CATSDFKGSDTQYF
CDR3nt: TGTGCCACCAGTGATTTTAAGGGGTCGGATACGCAGTATTTT

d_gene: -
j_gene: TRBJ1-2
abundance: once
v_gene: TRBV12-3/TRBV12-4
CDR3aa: CASSLATGYGYTF
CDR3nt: TGTGCCAGCAGTTTAGCGACAGGCTATGGCTACACCTTC

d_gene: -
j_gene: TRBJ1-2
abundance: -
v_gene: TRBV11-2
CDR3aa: CASSLVSSGGYGYTF
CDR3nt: TGTGCCAGCAGCTTAGTATCCAGCGGGGGGTATGGCTACACCTTC

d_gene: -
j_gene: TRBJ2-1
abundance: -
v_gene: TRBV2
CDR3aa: CASSPVPEGPVSEQFF
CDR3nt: TGTGCCAGCAGCCCCGTACCTGAGGGCCCAGTCAGTGAGCAGTTCTTC

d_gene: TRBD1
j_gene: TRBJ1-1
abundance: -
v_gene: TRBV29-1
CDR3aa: CSVEKGQSVSEAFF
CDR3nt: TGCAGCGTTGAAAAGGGACAGTCGGTGTCTGAAGCTTTCTTT

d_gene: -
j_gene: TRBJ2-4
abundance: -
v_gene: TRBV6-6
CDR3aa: CASSYARADIQYF
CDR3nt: TGTGCCAGCAGTTACGCCAGGGCGGACATTCAGTACTTC

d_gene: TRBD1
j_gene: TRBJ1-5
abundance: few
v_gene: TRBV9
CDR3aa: CASSGTGGGQPQHF
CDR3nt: TGTGCCAGCAGCGGGACAGGGGGCGGTCAGCCCCAGCATTTT

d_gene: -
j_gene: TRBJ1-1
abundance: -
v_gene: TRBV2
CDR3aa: CASEGLQNTEAFF
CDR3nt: TGTGCCAGCGAGGGACTTCAGAACACTGAAGCTTTCTTT

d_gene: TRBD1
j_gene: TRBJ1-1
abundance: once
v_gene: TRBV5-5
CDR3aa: CASSSKTGVYTEAFF
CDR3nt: TGTGCCAGCAGCTCAAAGACAGGGGTCTACACTGAAGCTTTCTTT

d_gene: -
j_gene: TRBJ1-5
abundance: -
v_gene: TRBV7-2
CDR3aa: CASSLEIDQPQHF
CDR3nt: TGTGCCAGCAGCTTAGAGATAGATCAGCCCCAGCATTTT